This paragraph covers one T cell receptor (beta chain) sequence. Its matching antigen is unknown. The sample originates from a study of Graves' ophthalmopathy and Graves' hyperthyroidism. As the template, RNA transcripts were used to amplify TCR beta CDR3 regions. HTBI primers served in a first-round RT-PCR, which a second-round multiplex PCR followed. MiXCR, run by TCRdb on the multiplex PCR reads, gives a single entry per CDR3 protein. The table has 350,000 to 450,000 distinct CDR3 sequences, over 20% seen once. Hyperthyroidism was classified as stable if no ophthalmopathy occurred within 18 months of follow-up. PBMCs were obtained from 10 ml of fresh peripheral blood. Study observations and caveats: Blood shared most expanded thyroid clonotypes above 0.001 frequency.

The clonotype comes from a woman younger than 30 with stable Graves' hyperthyroidism. Input material: peripheral blood.

The CDR3 nucleotides are TGTGCCAGCAGCCCCTCGGGGGAACGGCACGAGCAGTACTTC. The encoded protein is CASSPSGERHEQYF. V gene TRBV28 combines with J gene TRBJ2-7, with a tentative D call TRBD2 (6 bases). V was pared by 6 bases and J by 5 bases, with 17 bases between. The CDR3 consists of 14 residues. CDR1 and CDR2 from the germline V gene are MDHEN and SYDVKM.